This T cell receptor beta chain is from a study of neurological immune-mediated disorders (dated by TCRdb to about 2019). Describing the broader study: Peripheral blood TCR-beta repertoires from HTLV-I-associated myelopathy (HAM/TSP) patients, multiple sclerosis patients and healthy controls were compared by UMI-based sequencing. The approximately 100 TCR-beta libraries included longitudinal samples, technical triplicates and paired sorted CD4+ and CD8+ T-cell subsets alongside PBMC samples. Each longitudinal HAM/TSP and healthy donor was sampled at 3 time-points spaced at about 3-45 month intervals. The cohort was made up of approximately 65 subjects, consisting of roughly 15 HAM/TSP patients, around 35 multiple sclerosis patients and about 20 healthy controls. Paper-wide results and their limitations: Across subjects, expanded clones never shared an identical CDR3 amino acid sequence, which suggests that the TCR-beta repertoires in every group were private. TCR clonal expansion was highest in HAM/TSP patients and lowest in MS patients, with MS patients falling below even healthy controls.

Looking up the germline V gene yields CDR1 SGHTA and CDR2 FQGTGA. The CDR3 spans 17 residues, from the cysteine through the phenylalanine. Solely the CDR3 DNA is kept, with 51 bases framed from the first base. Per the publication, the time point label means: longitudinal time-point 3. Libraries from unsorted PBMCs were made from 2 million PBMCs kept in RNAlater at -80 degrees C until RNA extraction. Peripheral blood underwent Ficoll-Hypaque density gradient centrifugation to isolate PBMCs, which were then cryopreserved in liquid nitrogen. cDNA synthesis used template-switch 5'RACE with a primer carrying a 10-nucleotide random unique molecular identifier tagging each TCR transcript. Each sequencing run produced over 170 million TCR-beta sequences covering 15-18 subjects. Total RNA was extracted with the RNeasy kit. Using the KAPA Real-time Library Amplification kit, TCR-beta VDJ regions were amplified with primers for the TCR constant region and the 5'RACE anchor. Sample indexes and Illumina adaptors were added in a first PCR, and a second PCR then increased library yield. The roughly 650 bp TCR product was size-selected on a 2% E-gel SizeSelection system after Ampure bead purification. Before pooling, libraries had their quality checked on a Bioanalyzer, their concentration measured with Qubit, and their quantity determined with the Kapa Library Quantification kit. Paired-end 2 x 150 bp sequencing of the libraries was performed on an Illumina HiSeq 2500. To increase sequence diversity, roughly 24-32% phiX was spiked into each library pool. Processing in the source paper ran as follows. Quality-filtered reads were processed with the UMI-based MiGEC pipeline, and over 75% of raw TCR sequences were removed by the MiGEC pipeline during error correction. VDJ genes were aligned to IMGT germline references, and clonotypes were defined by unique CDR3 amino acid sequence plus V-J genes. VDJtools evaluated clonal expansion, Shannon diversity and CDR3 relatedness (CalcPairwiseDistances, ClusterSamples); CLCbio workbench built phylogenetic trees. Expanded clones were defined as having at least 8 unique UMIs, based on coefficient-of-variation modelling across technical triplicates. Through fastp at Q25 and MiXCR, TCRdb rebuilt clones from the public reads, retaining in-frame beta chains. Rows merge per CDR3 protein into single entries with the most common DNA and genes. The V and J calls, along with clone size, are taken from TCRdb and not from the paper's own processing. Recorded for this sample are fewer than 110,000 distinct CDR3 sequences; 10% to 13% of them occurred a single time. The ten largest make up around 3.3% of the sample.

Worth noting for this clonotype: Its antigen remains undetermined. One base away lies a much larger clone, so this may be a sequencing read error.

This TCR derives from a female donor with HTLV-1-associated myelopathy (HAM/TSP). The sample was PBMCs. The chain couples TRBV7-3 to TRBJ2-2; the D gene is perhaps TRBD1 or TRBD2, each of them matching over 6 bases. This receptor has the CDR3 CVSSSARGQHDTGELFF. The bases are TGTGTCAGCAGCTCCGCCCGGGGGCAACATGACACCGGGGAGCTGTTTTTT.